This T cell receptor beta chain was found in a study of resident and recirculating memory T cells in vitiligo. CDR1 and CDR2 (germline): GTSNPN, SVGIG (reference sequence). Trimming stripped 3 bases from V and 0 bases from J, with 12 bases between. There are 14 residues in the CDR3. Clones were sequenced by immunoSEQ multiplex PCR, and TCRdb holds only the in-frame ones, with some missing. The sample has 75,000 to 95,000 clones; roughly 94% are singletons. This chain joins TRBV30 and TRBJ2-7, with D maybe TRBD1 (5 bases). The material sequenced was blood. This TCR was recovered from a male donor with vitiligo. DNA for the CDR3: TGTGCCTGGAGATGGGGCCTAAACTCCTACGAGCAGTACTTC. Protein product: CAWRWGLNSYEQYF.